The 14 T cell receptor beta chains presented below share a single source sample, sequenced in a study of T cell responses to AZD1222 COVID-19 vaccine. This table comes from immunoSEQ multiplex PCR, and its TCRdb copy is limited to in-frame clones, with some not included. This table has roughly 150,000 clones, approximately 91% appearing once. Sequenced here: peripheral blood, sampled 28 days after the second AZD1222 dose. All receptors come from an adult who received the AZD1222 COVID-19 vaccine.

V is TRBV19 and J is TRBJ1-1; TRBD1 agrees at 8 bases. J lost 6 bases, V lost 8 bases, and 14 bases had no gene match. This CDR3 is 15 amino acids long. Germline values: CDR1 LNHDA, CDR2 SQIVND (reference sequence). CDR3 region: CASLPPGGDRAEAFF. DNA for the CDR3: TGTGCCAGTCTTCCCCCAGGGGGCGACCGGGCTGAAGCTTTCTTT. Using reference TRBV19 and TRBJ1-1 for the parts outside the CDR3, the full variable domain is DGGITQSPKYLFRKEGQNVTLSCEQNLNHDAMYWYRQDPGQGLRLIYYSQIVNDFQKGDIAEGYSVSREKKESFPLTVTSAQKNPTAFYLCASLPPGGDRAEAFFGQGTRLTVV.

This clone came up a few times. CDR3: CASSSGWNTEAFF. Here the CDR3 DNA reads TGTGCCAGCAGTTCTGGGTGGAACACTGAAGCTTTCTTT. This rearrangement joins TRBV6-6 to TRBJ1-1; no clear D. Germline CDR1 and CDR2: MNHNY and SVGAGI (reference sequence). The CDR3 is 13 amino acids. Trimming pared 4 bases from V and 1 base from J, leaving 7 bases between.

This chain links TRBV7-6 with TRBJ1-2, with a possible D match to TRBD1 (5 bases). V was clipped by 3 bases and J by 6 bases, with 20 bases between them. The CDR3 has 16 residues. From germline, CDR1 is SGHVS and CDR2 FNYEAQ. Written as DNA, the CDR3 is TGTGCCAGCAGCTTCACTCGGGACGGACGTGGCCATGGCTACACCTTC. It encodes CASSFTRDGRGHGYTF.

The chain uses TRBV2 and TRBJ1-6, with a tentative D call TRBD1 (6 bases). There are 13 residues in the CDR3. V lost 5 bases and J 7 bases, leaving 9 bases between the germline ends. Germline V gene lookup returns CDR1 SNHLY and CDR2 FYNNEI. This chain's CDR3 is CASSTDRNSPLHF. The CDR3 coding sequence is TGTGCCAGCAGTACCGACAGGAATTCACCCCTCCACTTT. Full variable domain (missing parts from reference TRBV2 and TRBJ1-6): EPEVTQTPSHQVTQMGQEVILRCVPISNHLYFYWYRQILGQKVEFLVSFYNNEISEKSEIFDDQFSVERPDGSNFTLKIRSTKLEDSAMYFCASSTDRNSPLHFGNGTRLTVT.

The chain couples TRBV19 to TRBJ1-2, with D unresolved. Germline CDR1 is LNHDA and CDR2 is SQIVND (reference sequence). The V and J ends lost 5 bases and 4 bases respectively, with 5 bases between them. This CDR3 comprises 11 residues. CDR3 in amino acids: CASSSSYGYTF. DNA of the CDR3: TGTGCCAGTAGTTCATCCTATGGCTACACCTTC.

This clone was seen a handful of times. The gene calls are TRBV7-8 and TRBJ1-6; D remains ambiguous. V shed 1 base and J shed 1 base, with 8 bases lying between them. The CDR3 is 16 residues long. Germline V lookup: CDR1 SGHVS, CDR2 FQNEAQ. The CDR3: CASSLVSGSYNSPLHF. For the CDR3, the DNA is TGTGCCAGCAGCTTAGTGTCGGGATCCTATAATTCACCCCTCCACTTT.

V is TRBV9 and J is TRBJ1-5, with 9 bases aligning to TRBD1. Per germline, CDR1 SGDLS and CDR2 YYNGEE. Trimming took 3 bases from V and 3 from J; bases not matched to a gene: 4. This CDR3 has 15 residues. The CDR3 DNA reads TGTGCCAGCAGCGGTGGGACAGGGCCCAATCAGCCCCAGCATTTT. As protein: CASSGGTGPNQPQHF.

This clone was picked up one time. The genes are TRBV5-1 and TRBJ2-3, with D unclear. Per the germline V gene, CDR1 is SGHRS and CDR2 is YFSETQ. V was clipped by 0 bases and J by 3 bases, with 17 bases between them. The CDR3 covers 17 residues. DNA of the CDR3: TGCGCCAGCAGCTTGGGTGGGCTGGGGTCACGAACAGATACGCAGTATTTT. Protein product: CASSLGGLGSRTDTQYF.

This clone was picked up one time. The chain uses TRBV18 and TRBJ2-7; 8 bases line up with TRBD1. Germline-derived CDR1 and CDR2 are KGHSH and LQKENI. The V gene end was trimmed by 3 bases and the J gene end by 5 bases; junction bases not matched to a gene: 12. CDR3 length: 16 residues. CDR3 in amino acids: CASSPPPRQGKDEQYF. The CDR3 DNA sequence: TGTGCCAGCTCACCCCCCCCGAGACAGGGGAAGGACGAGCAGTACTTC.

The CDR3 nucleotides are TGTGCCAGCTCCCGAGGGGTTGGGTACACTGAAGCTTTCTTT. It is translated as CASSRGVGYTEAFF. The rearrangement joins TRBV18 to TRBJ1-1; D is possibly TRBD1 (5 bases). The CDR3 runs to 14 residues. The germline V gene encodes CDR1 KGHSH and CDR2 LQKENI. V lost 6 bases to trimming and J lost 3 bases, with 14 bases between them. The whole variable domain, filled in from reference TRBV18 and TRBJ1-1, reads NAGVMQNPRHLVRRRGQEARLRCSPMKGHSHVYWYRQLPEEGLKFMVYLQKENIIDESGMPKERFSAEFPKEGPSILRIQQVVRGDSAAYFCASSRGVGYTEAFFGQGTRLTVV.

The chain has TRBV18 and TRBJ2-5; D perhaps matches TRBD1 (6 bases). V was pared by 2 bases and J by 4 bases, with 17 bases between. The CDR3 has 16 amino acids. Germline V CDR1 and CDR2: KGHSH, LQKENI. As DNA, the CDR3 is TGTGCCAGCTCACCATTGGGGCCAGGGGCCGGAGAGACCCAGTACTTC. Translation: CASSPLGPGAGETQYF.

This clone was observed once. This rearrangement joins TRBV5-1 to TRBJ1-2; D not certain. V shed 1 base and J shed 8 bases, with 15 bases lying between them. Germline-derived CDR1 and CDR2 are SGHRS and YFSETQ. CDR3 size: 14 residues. CDR3: CASSLNSRLEGYTF. The CDR3 DNA reads TGCGCCAGCAGCTTGAATTCACGGCTCGAGGGCTACACCTTC.

The V gene is TRBV7-2, the J gene TRBJ1-2; unclear D gene. The germline gives CDR1 SGHTA, CDR2 FQGNSA. The V end lost 1 base, the J end lost 7 bases, and 4 bases lay between the germline ends. The CDR3 has 11 residues. CDR3 loop: CASSLVRGYTF. CDR3 sequence (DNA): TGTGCCAGCAGCTTAGTTCGTGGCTACACCTTC.

The chain has TRBV27 and TRBJ2-7, with unresolved D. Germline V gene lookup returns CDR1 MNHEY and CDR2 SMNVEV (reference sequence). Trimming removed 4 bases at V and 5 bases at J, with 9 bases between. There are 12 residues in the CDR3. This CDR3 reads CASSSPLNEQYF. The CDR3 coding sequence is TGTGCCAGCAGTTCGCCACTTAACGAGCAGTACTTC.